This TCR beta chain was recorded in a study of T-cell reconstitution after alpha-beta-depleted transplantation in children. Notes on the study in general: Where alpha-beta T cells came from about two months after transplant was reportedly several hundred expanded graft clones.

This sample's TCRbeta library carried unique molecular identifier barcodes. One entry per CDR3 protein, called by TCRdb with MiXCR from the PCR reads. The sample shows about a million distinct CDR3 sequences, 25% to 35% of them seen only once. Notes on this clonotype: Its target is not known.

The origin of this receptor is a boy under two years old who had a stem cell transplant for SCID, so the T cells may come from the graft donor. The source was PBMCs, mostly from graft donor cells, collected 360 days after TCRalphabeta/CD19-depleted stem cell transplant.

The CDR3 DNA is TGCAGTGCTGGGCCCGGGACTAGCGGGGGGGGCCCCTACAATGAGCAGTTCTTC. Translated, it gives CSAGPGTSGGGPYNEQFF. The rearrangement links TRBV20-1 to TRBJ2-1; TRBD2 aligns across 16 bases. In germline, CDR1 is DFQATT, CDR2 SNEGSKA (reference sequence). Trimming at V came to 5 bases and at J to 2 bases, leaving 9 bases not matched to a gene. The CDR3 spans 18 residues.